What follows is one T cell receptor (beta chain) and its context. Its antigen is unknown. Qualities for individual bases were not recorded, and no much larger clone is one base off. This sample stems from a study of blood T cell repertoires in COVID-19 (dated by TCRdb to the early 2020s). Some background on the complete study: Samples from collaborators originated in the United States, Italy and Spain and spanned both the acute and convalescent phases of COVID-19. The prospective study material was composed of cDNA or gDNA derived from T cells, B-cell-depleted T cells, or PBMCs. The dataset comprised deeply sampled blood TCRbeta repertoires from subjects exposed to, actively infected with, or recovered from COVID-19. A freely available public database, intended as a resource for researchers studying the immune response to SARS-CoV-2, is where the repertoires were released. The samples were drawn from the first 160 participants of the ongoing ImmuneRACE study and from 1,254 subjects provided by 6 global collaborators. The sample metadata nearly always contained a de-identified subject ID, COVID-19 status, age in years and sex. HLA class I and class II types, where available, came from metadata supplied by the sample provider rather than from assay-based typing. Study-level results and caveats: How much clinical and demographic metadata was included differed by source and by participant, and the metadata was provided uncurated.

Via the germline V gene (reference sequence), CDR1 is GTSNPN and CDR2 SVGIG. The CDR3 goes from the cysteine to the phenylalanine over 15 residues. CDR3 DNA is the only sequence kept; it has 45 bases, read in frame from the first base. Clipping removes 2 bases from V and 5 bases from J, with 8 as the unmatched junction base count. One collaborating source in Seattle enrolled patients while the patients were actively infected and followed the patients over time throughout the course of disease. The collaborating institutions used their own protocols to collect whole blood in K2EDTA tubes. For TCRbeta analysis, collaborators shipped samples in one of three forms: frozen whole blood, isolated PBMCs, or DNA extracted from either of those sample types. TCRbeta CDR3 regions were amplified from genomic DNA using the immunoSEQ Assay, a bias-controlled multiplex PCR. In the paper's pipeline: Within the assay, amplification of reference gene primers was used to estimate how many nucleated cells each sample contained. To quantify the absolute abundance of each unique TCRbeta CDR3 rearrangement, sequence reads were collapsed and filtered. For each sample, productive Simpson clonality was calculated by taking the square root of Simpson's diversity index across productive rearrangements. TCRdb retrieved this table from immuneACCESS and kept in-frame rearrangements only. Not all clones are present; in checked studies, unresolved V genes account for under half, and no reason is known for the remainder. V, J and clone size were drawn from that table, and D and trimming were deduced from the DNA. The sample data list hundreds of thousands of clones, and roughly 91% of these were observed just once. The top ten clonotypes cover 7.8% of the sample.

What was sequenced was peripheral blood. This chain is built from TRBV30 and TRBJ2-5, with 10 bases matching TRBD2. The clonotype comes from a woman in her fifties or sixties with COVID-19, enrolled during active disease. The CDR3 protein is CAWSPAGGARETQYF. The DNA sequence is as follows: TGTGCCTGGAGTCCAGCGGGGGGGGCTAGGGAGACCCAGTACTTC.